The 27 T cell receptor beta chains in this list originate from one sample, sequenced in a study of identical twins. TCRdb redid the calling of the 5' RACE reads with MiXCR, one entry per CDR3 protein. The sample consists of under 300,000 distinct CDR3 sequences, more than 12% of them appearing once. Sample: memory (CD45RO+) T cells sorted from blood. The receptors here all came from a woman aged 18-29 years in good health.

This clonotype was found a few times. The J gene is TRBJ2-6, the V gene TRBV5-1; D remains unclear. CDR3 length: 14 amino acids. Looked up from germline, CDR1 is SGHRS and CDR2 is YFSETQ. With 7 bases removed from V and 0 bases from J, the gap between germline ends came to 8 bases. In nucleotides, the CDR3 is TGCGCCAGCGAAACGGGCTCTGGGGCCAACGTCCTGACTTTC. Translating gives CASETGSGANVLTF.

In this sample, this clonotype turned up many times. This chain uses TRBV3-1 with TRBJ2-7; weak D call: TRBD1 (5 bases). The CDR3 is 14 residues long. V dropped 0 bases and J dropped 6 bases, with 12 bases sitting between them. Germline V gives CDR1 LGHDT, CDR2 YNNKEL (reference sequence). In nucleotides, the CDR3 is TGTGCCAGCAGCCAAGAAGGGGCGGCCAGCGAGCAGTACTTC. Protein: CASSQEGAASEQYF.

The V and J genes are TRBV27 and TRBJ2-7; D is perhaps TRBD2 (6 bases). This CDR3 is built from 14 residues. From germline, CDR1 is MNHEY and CDR2 SMNVEV (reference sequence). Trimming removed 6 bases at V and 0 bases at J, with 12 bases between. CDR3 nucleotide sequence: TGTGCCAGCAGGGCGCGGGACTTCTCCTACGAGCAGTACTTC. Protein: CASRARDFSYEQYF.

V usage is TRBV27 and J usage is TRBJ2-4; 8 bases line up with TRBD2. Germline values: CDR1 MNHEY, CDR2 SMNVEV (reference sequence). Unmatched junction bases numbered 4, after V lost 11 bases and J lost 7 bases. The CDR3 is 11 residues long. The CDR3 region is CAVGGANIQYF. In nucleotides, the CDR3 is TGTGCCGTCGGGGGGGCGAACATTCAGTACTTC.

This clonotype was recorded many times. The rearrangement uses TRBV12-3 or TRBV12-4 and TRBJ1-1, with D perhaps TRBD1 (5 bases). This CDR3 region has 14 residues. Trimming stripped 5 bases from V and 2 bases from J, with 12 bases between. The CDR3 sequence is CASSPRQTNTEAFF. CDR3 coding DNA: TGTGCCAGCAGTCCCCGACAGACAAACACTGAAGCTTTCTTT.

This clonotype was seen a few times. The rearrangement links TRBV20-1 to TRBJ1-1; unclear D gene. The CDR3 sequence is 12 residues long. Germline V lookup: CDR1 DFQATT, CDR2 SNEGSKA (reference sequence). Trimming pared 3 bases from V and 5 bases from J, leaving 10 bases between. CDR3 nucleotide sequence: TGCAGTGCTAGTGTCACGGAGACTGAAGCTTTCTTT. Translating gives CSASVTETEAFF.

The chain uses TRBV14 and TRBJ1-1; the D is unclear. Germline V CDR1 and CDR2: SGHDN, FVKESK. V was shortened by 4 bases and J by 1 base, with 10 bases between the two germline ends. The CDR3 is 14 amino acids. This CDR3 reads CASSLKWANTEAFF. CDR3 DNA sequence: TGTGCCAGCAGCCTAAAGTGGGCGAACACTGAAGCTTTCTTT.

CDR3 in DNA: TGTGCCAGCCGTCTCGGGACTGGATTCTACGAGCAGTACTTC. This gives the protein CASRLGTGFYEQYF. This rearrangement joins TRBV27 to TRBJ2-7; TRBD2 might be the D (6 bases). The CDR3 is made up of 14 amino acids. The germline V gene encodes CDR1 MNHEY and CDR2 SMNVEV (reference sequence). Trimming shortened V by 8 bases and J by 3 bases, and 17 bases separated the two germline ends.

The chain links TRBV6-2 or TRBV6-3 to TRBJ2-1; TRBD2 aligns across 9 bases. The CDR3 sequence is 16 residues long. Germline V CDR1 and CDR2: MNHEY, SVGEGT. Trimming removed 6 bases from V and 4 bases from J; junction bases left unmatched: 10. This CDR3 reads CASSTHSGRGYNEQFF. CDR3 nucleotide sequence: TGTGCCAGCAGCACCCATAGCGGGAGAGGGTACAATGAGCAGTTCTTC.

In its sample, this clonotype was seen a few times. The chain combines TRBV29-1 with TRBJ2-1, with TRBD2 matching 7 bases. CDR1 and CDR2 from the germline V gene are SQVTM and ANQGSEA. This CDR3 has 14 amino acids. Trimming cost V 7 bases and J 10 bases; bases outside gene matches: 16. DNA of the CDR3: TGCAGCGGCAGCATGTCTAGCGGAAGAGGGGAGCAGTTCTTC. It translates to CSGSMSSGRGEQFF.

This chain uses TRBV14 with TRBJ1-2; no reliable D call. The length of the CDR3 is 13 residues. V gave up 0 bases and J gave up 5 bases, with 7 bases separating them. Per the germline V gene, CDR1 is SGHDN and CDR2 is FVKESK. CDR3 protein: CASSQEGLYGYTF. CDR3 DNA: TGTGCCAGCAGCCAAGAAGGGCTTTATGGCTACACCTTC.

The V gene is TRBV29-1, the J gene TRBJ1-5; tentative D call: TRBD1 (5 bases). The CDR3 consists of 13 residues. CDR1 is SQVTM, CDR2 ANQGSEA, per germline. Trimming cost V 6 bases and J 3 bases, with 12 bases left between them. The chain's CDR3 is CSVARGLNQPQHF. The DNA for the CDR3 is TGCAGCGTAGCCCGGGGACTCAATCAGCCCCAGCATTTT.

The chain uses TRBV9 and TRBJ2-1; no reliable D call. CDR1 is SGDLS, CDR2 YYNGEE, per germline. V was shortened by 0 bases and J by 0 bases, with 4 bases between the two germline ends. The CDR3 has 14 residues. The CDR3 DNA sequence: TGTGCCAGCAGCGTAGGAAACTCCTACAATGAGCAGTTCTTC. Translating gives CASSVGNSYNEQFF.

This clonotype was picked up a small number of times. This rearrangement joins TRBV7-8 to TRBJ1-1; tentative D call: TRBD1 (5 bases). V was cut by 4 bases and J by 8 bases, with 17 bases left in between. The CDR3 totals 14 residues. CDR1 SGHVS and CDR2 FQNEAQ come from the germline V gene. The CDR3 sequence: CASSYGEINREAFF. The DNA of the CDR3 is TGTGCCAGCAGCTACGGGGAAATTAACAGGGAAGCTTTCTTT.

Here the CDR3 DNA reads TGTGCCAGCAGCTTTTCACCCCCTTTTTTTAACACCGGGGAGCTGTTTTTT. This translates into CASSFSPPFFNTGELFF. The chain has TRBV5-5 and TRBJ2-2; D gene uncertain. The germline V gene encodes CDR1 SGHKS and CDR2 YYEKEE (reference sequence). The CDR3 has 17 amino acids. The germline V and J ends were trimmed by 2 bases and 2 bases, with 16 bases remaining between them.

The rearrangement links TRBV6-1 to TRBJ1-4, with unresolved D. The CDR3 contains 16 residues. V dropped 3 bases and J dropped 3 bases, with 14 bases sitting between them. Looked up from germline, CDR1 is MNHNS and CDR2 is SASEGT. The CDR3 is CASSDGRHVANEKLFF. In DNA form, the CDR3 reads TGTGCCAGCAGTGACGGGCGCCATGTAGCTAATGAAAAACTGTTTTTT.

This clonotype was seen only a few times. The rearrangement links TRBV20-1 to TRBJ2-7; TRBD1 matches 9 bases. Germline V gene sequence: CDR1 DFQATT, CDR2 SNEGSKA (reference sequence). J was trimmed by 6 bases and V by 5 bases; bases with no gene match: 8. This CDR3 contains 13 residues. CDR3 sequence: CSAEDRGYFEQYF. DNA for the CDR3: TGCAGTGCTGAGGACAGGGGATATTTCGAGCAGTACTTC.

This clonotype was counted ten times or more. The chain couples TRBV29-1 to TRBJ2-2, with D possibly being TRBD1 (5 bases). The CDR3 consists of 13 residues. The germline gives CDR1 SQVTM, CDR2 ANQGSEA. Trimming shortened V by 6 bases and J by 1 base, and 9 bases separated the two germline ends. CDR3 DNA: TGCAGCGTCATCAGGGTGAACACCGGGGAGCTGTTTTTT. This gives the protein CSVIRVNTGELFF.

A few counts support this clonotype. The gene calls are TRBV7-9 and TRBJ2-7; 7 bases match TRBD2. V was pared by 5 bases and J by 0 bases, with 10 bases of the junction left unmatched. This CDR3 is 16 amino acids long. Germline CDR1 SEHNR, CDR2 FQNEAQ (reference sequence). The CDR3 nucleotides are TGTGCCAGCAGCCGATTTGGGGGGGAGAGCTCCTACGAGCAGTACTTC. Its protein product is CASSRFGGESSYEQYF.

This clonotype was seen only a few times. The DNA of the CDR3 is TGTGCCAGCAGCTTAAGGGGACAGGGGAAGCATGGCTACACCTTC. It translates to CASSLRGQGKHGYTF. The chain employs TRBV7-6 and TRBJ1-2, with TRBD1 matching over 10 bases. The CDR3 has 15 residues. The J segment lost 6 bases and the V segment lost 2 bases, leaving 6 bases of the junction unmatched. Germline CDR1 is SGHVS and CDR2 is FNYEAQ.

This clonotype came up a few times. The genes are TRBV6-5 and TRBJ2-7; 7 positions agree with TRBD1. This CDR3 contains 14 residues. CDR1 and CDR2 (germline): MNHEY, SVGAGI. J gave up 2 bases and V 3 bases, and 4 bases lay outside the gene matches. Here the CDR3 DNA reads TGTGCCAGCAGTTATTCGACAGGGACCTACGAGCAGTACTTC. Its translation is CASSYSTGTYEQYF.

In DNA form, the CDR3 reads TGTGCCAGCAGCTTAACCGGGACAGGGTGGGGCGAGCAGTACTTC. Protein: CASSLTGTGWGEQYF. The chain carries TRBV7-2 and TRBJ2-7; 9 bases are a match to TRBD1. CDR3 length equals 15 residues. The ends lost 2 bases at V and 6 bases at J; junction bases unmatched: 8. Germline V gene data show CDR1 as SGHTA and CDR2 as FQGNSA. Full variable domain (missing parts from reference TRBV7-2 and TRBJ2-7): GAGVSQSPSNKVTEKGKDVELRCDPISGHTALYWYRQSLGQGLEFLIYFQGNSAPDKSGLPSDRFSAERTGGSVSTLTIQRTQQEDSAVYLCASSLTGTGWGEQYFGPGTRLTVT.

The rearrangement joins TRBV6-4 to TRBJ2-1; no reliable D call. The CDR3 sequence is 18 residues long. Trimming stripped 11 bases from V and 8 bases from J, with 34 bases between. CDR1 is MRHNA and CDR2 is SNTAGT in the germline V gene. The CDR3, as DNA: TGTGCCTTCAGTTTCAGTTTAAGGGCAGTTAGGCTAGAGGATGAGCAGTTCTTC. Protein: CAFSFSLRAVRLEDEQFF.

Note on this clonotype: Its ends do not fully match the called genes, so a read error is possible. The gene calls are TRBV6-1 and TRBJ2-6; TRBD1 might be the D (6 bases). This CDR3 is built from 15 residues. Germline-derived CDR1 and CDR2 are MNHNS and SASEGT. The CDR3 nucleotides read TGTGCCAGCACATCAGGGGCCTCTGAGGCCAACGTCCTGACTTTC. Its protein is CASTSGASEANVLTF.

This clonotype was found many times. This chain joins TRBV29-1 and TRBJ2-5; 8 positions match TRBD2. Germline V CDR1 and CDR2: SQVTM, ANQGSEA. The CDR3 runs to 13 residues. V shed 5 bases and J 5 bases; nucleotides not matched to a gene: 7. The CDR3 here is CSVPLRGGETQYF. The CDR3 region has the DNA TGCAGCGTTCCCCTCCGGGGGGGGGAGACCCAGTACTTC.

This clonotype was observed a few times. This chain uses TRBV6-5 with TRBJ2-2, with D possibly being TRBD2 (7 bases). Germline V gives CDR1 MNHEY, CDR2 SVGAGI. This CDR3 has 15 amino acids. V dropped 4 bases and J dropped 9 bases, with 18 bases sitting between them. The CDR3 sequence: CASSSGGEGERELFF. The CDR3 region has the DNA TGTGCCAGCAGTTCCGGCGGGGAGGGGGAAAGGGAGCTGTTTTTT.

There are many counts of this clonotype. The chain's CDR3 is CASSLVTGTLLTEAFF. The CDR3 nucleotides are TGCGCCAGCAGCTTGGTCACCGGGACACTTCTGACTGAAGCTTTCTTT. This sequence joins TRBV5-1 and TRBJ1-1; D possibly corresponds to TRBD1 (6 bases). The CDR3 extends over 16 amino acids. With 0 bases removed from V and 5 bases from J, the gap between germline ends came to 17 bases. Germline V gene data show CDR1 as SGHRS and CDR2 as YFSETQ. The whole variable domain, filled in from reference TRBV5-1 and TRBJ1-1, reads KAGVTQTPRYLIKTRGQQVTLSCSPISGHRSVSWYQQTPGQGLQFLFEYFSETQRNKGNFPGRFSGRQFSNSRSEMNVSTLELGDSALYLCASSLVTGTLLTEAFFGQGTRLTVV.